Described below is a single T cell receptor beta chain sequence and its context. The sample comes from a study of T cells in Graves' hyperthyroidism and ophthalmopathy. Study background: Peripheral blood was obtained at initial diagnosis, preceding any treatment.

With 3 bases clipped from V and 4 bases from J, the junction kept 6 bases outside the gene matches. The germline gives CDR1 KGHSH, CDR2 LQKENI. CDR3 size: 14 residues. The investigators amplified TCR beta CDR3 regions from RNA transcripts. HTBI primers were the set used in a first-round RT-PCR of the TCR CDR3. TCRdb independently ran MiXCR on the multiplex PCR reads; one entry per CDR3 protein. This table holds 500,000 or so distinct CDR3 sequences, more than 15% found once. The specimen was blood. This TCR was sampled from a woman under 30 with Graves' ophthalmopathy. This chain uses TRBV18 with TRBJ2-7, with 7 bases matching TRBD1. For the CDR3, the DNA is TGTGCCAGCTCACCGGCGACAGGGAGTTACGAGCAGTACTTC. Its translation: CASSPATGSYEQYF.